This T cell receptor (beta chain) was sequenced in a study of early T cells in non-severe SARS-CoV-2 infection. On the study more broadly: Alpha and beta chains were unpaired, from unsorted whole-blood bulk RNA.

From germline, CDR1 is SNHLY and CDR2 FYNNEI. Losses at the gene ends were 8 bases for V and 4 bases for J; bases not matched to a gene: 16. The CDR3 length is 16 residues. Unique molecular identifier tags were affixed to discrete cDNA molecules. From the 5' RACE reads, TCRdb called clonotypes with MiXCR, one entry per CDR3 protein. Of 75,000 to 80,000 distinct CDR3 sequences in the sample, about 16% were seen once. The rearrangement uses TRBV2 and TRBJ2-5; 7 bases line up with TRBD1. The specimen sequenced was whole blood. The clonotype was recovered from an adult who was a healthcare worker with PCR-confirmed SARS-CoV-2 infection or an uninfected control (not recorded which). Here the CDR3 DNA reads TGTGCCAGCGAGGACAGGTTTGCGGCGAGTAGAGAGACCCAGTACTTC. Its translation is CASEDRFAASRETQYF.